These 32 T cell receptor beta chains were all obtained from the same sample, sequenced in a study of blood T cell repertoires in COVID-19. TCRdb's copy holds only in-frame clones and misses some; the assay was immunoSEQ multiplex PCR. Of more than 250,000 clones listed, more than 90% are singletons. Sequenced sample: PBMCs or T cells enriched from blood (not recorded which). All receptors come from a woman in her 30s who had recovered from COVID-19.

The genes are TRBV24-1 and TRBJ2-4; maybe TRBD2 (5 bases). CDR1 KGHDR and CDR2 SFDVKD come from the germline V gene. The CDR3 runs to 13 residues. V shed 4 bases and J shed 6 bases, with 9 bases lying between them. The CDR3 DNA sequence: TGTGCCACCAGTGAACTAAGCGGAAACATTCAGTACTTC. Translating it yields CATSELSGNIQYF.

This chain connects TRBV18 to TRBJ1-2, with 7 bases matching TRBD1. This CDR3 is 14 amino acids long. V was pared by 3 bases and J by 4 bases, with 5 bases of the junction left unmatched. Per germline, CDR1 KGHSH and CDR2 LQKENI. The CDR3 DNA sequence: TGTGCCAGCTCACCCAAAAGGACAGGCTATGGCTACACCTTC. This translates into CASSPKRTGYGYTF. Complete variable domain (other parts from reference TRBV18 and TRBJ1-2): NAGVMQNPRHLVRRRGQEARLRCSPMKGHSHVYWYRQLPEEGLKFMVYLQKENIIDESGMPKERFSAEFPKEGPSILRIQQVVRGDSAAYFCASSPKRTGYGYTFGSGTRLTVV.

The V gene is TRBV28, the J gene TRBJ1-2; D may be TRBD1 (5 bases). From germline, CDR1 is MDHEN and CDR2 SYDVKM. V was clipped by 6 bases and J by 1 base, with 18 bases between them. The CDR3 covers 16 residues. The CDR3 DNA sequence: TGTGCCAGCAGCTACCCAAACCGACAGTTTAACTATGGCTACACCTTC. This codes for CASSYPNRQFNYGYTF.

The genes are TRBV28 and TRBJ1-2, with 8 bases identical to TRBD1. Germline V gene lookup returns CDR1 MDHEN and CDR2 SYDVKM. The CDR3 totals 14 residues. V was clipped by 5 bases and J by 5 bases; unmatched bases: 7. The CDR3 sequence is CASSIGQGGYGYTF. As DNA, the CDR3 is TGTGCCAGCAGTATTGGACAGGGAGGATATGGCTACACCTTC.

The chain carries TRBV11-2 and TRBJ2-1, with no clear D. Germline lookup yields CDR1 SGHAT and CDR2 FQNNGV. This CDR3 is built from 11 residues. V gave up 5 bases and J gave up 4 bases, with 3 bases separating them. In nucleotides, the CDR3 is TGTGCCAGCAGCCATTACAATGAGCAGTTCTTC. Protein: CASSHYNEQFF.

This rearrangement joins TRBV10-3 to TRBJ2-7; 8 bases line up with TRBD1. CDR1 is ENHRY and CDR2 is SYGVKD in the germline V gene. The CDR3 is made up of 14 amino acids. The V segment lost 5 bases and the J segment 2 bases; nucleotides outside the gene matches: 5. The CDR3 DNA reads TGTGCCATCAGTTCTGGGACAGGAGCCTACGAGCAGTACTTC. Protein: CAISSGTGAYEQYF.

The rearrangement joins TRBV11-1 to TRBJ1-2; D is undetermined. V was shortened by 5 bases and J by 8 bases, with 18 bases between the two germline ends. Germline CDR1 SGHAT, CDR2 FQDESV (reference sequence). CDR3 size: 14 residues. CDR3 nucleotide sequence: TGTGCCAGCAGCGACGGAGGCACATTGAAGGGCTACACCTTC. This gives the protein CASSDGGTLKGYTF.

This clone was found many times. This chain connects TRBV5-1 to TRBJ2-2, with 9 positions matching TRBD2. In germline, CDR1 is SGHRS, CDR2 YFSETQ. The trim removed 8 bases at V and 3 bases at J, leaving 11 bases unmatched. The CDR3 length is 16 residues. CDR3: CASNNPGLAYTGELFF. CDR3 coding DNA: TGCGCCAGTAACAATCCGGGACTAGCCTACACCGGGGAGCTGTTTTTT.

The chain joins TRBV11-2 to TRBJ2-1, with unresolved D. The CDR3 runs to 16 residues. V gave up 6 bases and J gave up 0 bases, with 15 bases separating them. The germline CDR1 and CDR2 sequences are SGHAT and FQNNGV. CDR3 in DNA: TGTGCCAGCAGACCGATCCTGAGGAGCTCCTACAATGAGCAGTTCTTC. It translates to CASRPILRSSYNEQFF. The whole variable domain, filled in from reference TRBV11-2 and TRBJ2-1, reads EAGVAQSPRYKIIEKRQSVAFWCNPISGHATLYWYQQILGQGPKLLIQFQNNGVVDDSQLPKDRFSAERLKGVDSTLKIQPAKLEDSAVYLCASRPILRSSYNEQFFGPGTRLTVL.

Concerning this clone itself: The same CDR3 is also encoded by other DNA sequences in this sample. The chain carries TRBV7-9 and TRBJ2-7; TRBD1 matches at 7 bases. The germline V gene has CDR1 SEHNR and CDR2 FQNEAQ (reference sequence). The CDR3 has 13 residues. The trim removed 6 bases at V and 3 bases at J, leaving 5 bases unmatched. Here the CDR3 reads CASSSGQSYEQYF. CDR3 nucleotides: TGTGCCAGCAGTTCGGGACAGAGCTACGAGCAGTACTTC.

The V call is TRBV28, the J call TRBJ2-7; 7 bases are a match to TRBD1. Germline CDR1 and CDR2: MDHEN and SYDVKM. The CDR3 loop spans 13 amino acids. V lost 6 bases to trimming and J lost 4 bases; unmatched junction nucleotides: 6. The CDR3 bases are TGTGCCAGCAGATCGGGACAGATGTACGAGCAGTACTTC. As protein: CASRSGQMYEQYF.

J is TRBJ2-1 and V is TRBV15; 8 nucleotides agree with TRBD1. CDR1 LNHNV and CDR2 YYDKDF come from the germline V gene (reference sequence). Trimming cost V 3 bases and J 9 bases; bases outside gene matches: 7. The CDR3 length is 14 residues. The CDR3 nucleotides are TGTGCCACCAGCAGCCGACAGGGGAGTAGTGAGCAGTTCTTC. Residues: CATSSRQGSSEQFF. Looking up the rest from reference TRBV15 and TRBJ2-1 gives the full variable domain: DAMVIQNPRYQVTQFGKPVTLSCSQTLNHNVMYWYQQKSSQAPKLLFHYYDKDFNNEADTPDNFQSRRPNTSFCFLDIRSPGLGDTAMYLCATSSRQGSSEQFFGPGTRLTVL.

The V gene is TRBV5-1, the J gene TRBJ2-1, with a possible D match to TRBD2 (6 bases). Germline V gives CDR1 SGHRS, CDR2 YFSETQ. V lost 4 bases and J 5 bases, leaving 16 bases between the germline ends. The CDR3 is 15 residues long. In DNA, the CDR3 is TGCGCCAGCAGCGCGGGACTCCCCCCACACAATGAGCAGTTCTTC. Amino acid sequence: CASSAGLPPHNEQFF.

The rearrangement uses TRBV5-6 and TRBJ2-1; 10 bases agree with TRBD2. CDR1 is SGHDT, CDR2 YYEEEE, per germline. V lost 1 base and J lost 9; bases outside the gene matches: 4. The CDR3 loop spans 14 amino acids. CDR3 amino acids: CASSLLAGDVEQFF. The CDR3 DNA follows: TGTGCCAGCAGCTTGCTAGCGGGGGACGTTGAGCAGTTCTTC.

In DNA, the CDR3 is TGTGCTAACAACAGGGGGTGTATCGCTGAAGCTTTCTTT. Its protein product is CANNRGCIAEAFF. V and J are TRBV9 and TRBJ1-1, with 8 bases identical to TRBD1. The CDR3 runs to 13 residues. Germline CDR1 is SGDLS and CDR2 is YYNGEE.

The chain has TRBV18 and TRBJ2-4, with TRBD2 identical over 10 bases. CDR1 is KGHSH, CDR2 LQKENI, per germline. The length of the CDR3 is 19 residues. Trimming removed 2 bases from V and 3 bases from J; junction bases left unmatched: 13. This CDR3 is CASSPGSMTSGLVKNIQYF. CDR3 coding DNA: TGTGCCAGCTCACCAGGGAGTATGACTAGCGGGTTAGTCAAAAACATTCAGTACTTC.

CDR3 in DNA: TGTGCCAGCAGTTTAGGAGCGGGAGGCAATGAGCAGTTCTTC. It encodes CASSLGAGGNEQFF. The chain has TRBV28 and TRBJ2-1, with 9 bases aligning to TRBD2. Trimming removed 2 bases from V and 6 bases from J; junction bases left unmatched: 2. The CDR3 consists of 14 residues. Germline values: CDR1 MDHEN, CDR2 SYDVKM. Using reference TRBV28 and TRBJ2-1 for the parts outside the CDR3, the full variable domain is DVKVTQSSRYLVKRTGEKVFLECVQDMDHENMFWYRQDPGLGLRLIYFSYDVKMKEKGDIPEGYSVSREKKERFSLILESASTNQTSMYLCASSLGAGGNEQFFGPGTRLTVL.

The CDR3 sequence is CASSLTDRGLGPLHF. The CDR3 DNA reads TGCGCCAGCAGCCTAACGGACAGGGGACTAGGACCCCTCCACTTT. The chain combines TRBV5-1 with TRBJ1-6; 9 bases are shared with TRBD1. This CDR3 region has 15 residues. The germline V gene has CDR1 SGHRS and CDR2 YFSETQ. J was trimmed by 12 bases and V by 4 bases; bases with no gene match: 11. The full variable domain, in which reference TRBV5-1 and TRBJ1-6 provide the parts outside the CDR3, is KAGVTQTPRYLIKTRGQQVTLSCSPISGHRSVSWYQQTPGQGLQFLFEYFSETQRNKGNFPGRFSGRQFSNSRSEMNVSTLELGDSALYLCASSLTDRGLGPLHFGNGTRLTVT.

The J gene is TRBJ1-3, the V gene TRBV6-5; a possible D gene is TRBD1 (6 bases). V dropped 5 bases and J dropped 1 base, with 9 bases sitting between them. The CDR3 spans 14 residues. Germline assignment: CDR1 MNHEY and CDR2 SVGAGI. The CDR3: CASSQTGSGNTIYF. The CDR3 region has the DNA TGTGCCAGCAGTCAAACAGGGTCTGGAAACACCATATATTTT.

The genes are TRBV11-2 and TRBJ2-2, with 7 bases that match TRBD1. The CDR3 extends over 15 amino acids. V lost 5 bases and J lost 6; bases outside the gene matches: 9. From germline, CDR1 is SGHAT and CDR2 FQNNGV. The CDR3 coding sequence is TGTGCCAGCAGCCCACGACAGGGATGGCCCGGGGAGCTGTTTTTT. The encoded protein is CASSPRQGWPGELFF.

The chain uses TRBV5-4 and TRBJ2-3; 7 bases fit TRBD2. The CDR3 is 16 residues long. CDR1 is SGHNT and CDR2 is YYREEE in the germline V gene (reference sequence). The ends lost 3 bases at V and 0 bases at J; junction bases unmatched: 7. This CDR3 reads CASSSKERGSTDTQYF. The CDR3 region has the DNA TGTGCCAGCAGCTCGAAGGAGCGGGGAAGCACAGATACGCAGTATTTT.

This clone was found once. This chain uses TRBV18 with TRBJ2-5; D perhaps matches TRBD1 (5 bases). The CDR3 is made up of 14 amino acids. V dropped 6 bases and J dropped 2 bases, with 13 bases sitting between them. Germline V lookup: CDR1 KGHSH, CDR2 LQKENI. The CDR3 region has the DNA TGTGCCAGCTCCGAAGGACAACAACAAGAGACCCAGTACTTC. This translates into CASSEGQQQETQYF.

This clone showed up just once. V and J are TRBV29-1 and TRBJ2-1, with unresolved D. The CDR3 covers 12 residues. Trimming shortened V by 3 bases and J by 9 bases, and 12 bases separated the two germline ends. Germline-derived CDR1 and CDR2 are SQVTM and ANQGSEA. The CDR3 loop is CSVDLSPGEQFF. In nucleotides, the CDR3 is TGCAGCGTTGACCTCTCCCCCGGTGAGCAGTTCTTC.

This clone has only a few counts. The chain has TRBV10-3 and TRBJ2-7; D remains unclear. V was clipped by 4 bases and J by 7 bases, with 8 bases between them. CDR1 is ENHRY, CDR2 SYGVKD, per germline. This CDR3 has 11 amino acids. CDR3 coding DNA: TGTGCCATCAGTGCTGAGAGGGAGCAGTACTTC. The encoded protein is CAISAEREQYF.

The gene calls are TRBV28 and TRBJ1-4; 10 bases align to TRBD1. Per the germline V gene, CDR1 is MDHEN and CDR2 is SYDVKM. Losses at the gene ends were 7 bases for V and 7 bases for J; bases not matched to a gene: 9. The CDR3 loop spans 15 amino acids. The CDR3 protein is CASTSTGTGVEKLFF. The DNA for the CDR3 is TGTGCCAGCACTTCAACCGGGACAGGGGTTGAAAAACTGTTTTTT. Looking up the rest from reference TRBV28 and TRBJ1-4 gives the full variable domain: DVKVTQSSRYLVKRTGEKVFLECVQDMDHENMFWYRQDPGLGLRLIYFSYDVKMKEKGDIPEGYSVSREKKERFSLILESASTNQTSMYLCASTSTGTGVEKLFFGSGTQLSVL.

This chain joins TRBV24-1 and TRBJ2-2; TRBD1 matches at 8 bases. The germline V gene encodes CDR1 KGHDR and CDR2 SFDVKD. The CDR3 length is 17 residues. Trimming cost V 3 bases and J 6 bases; bases outside gene matches: 11. The CDR3 loop is CATSDASGQVFAGELFF. CDR3 in DNA: TGTGCCACCAGTGATGCCTCGGGACAGGTATTTGCCGGGGAGCTGTTTTTT.

The gene calls are TRBV4-1 and TRBJ2-7, with D unresolved. CDR3 length: 15 amino acids. The germline V gene encodes CDR1 MGHRA and CDR2 YSYEKL. Trimming left V 1 base short and J 1 base short, with 11 bases between. The CDR3 nucleotides read TGCGCCAGCAGCCAAGGAAACCCCGGGTCCTACGAGCAGTACTTC. Protein product: CASSQGNPGSYEQYF.

This chain connects TRBV5-1 to TRBJ2-7, with 9 bases lining up with TRBD2. Germline V gives CDR1 SGHRS, CDR2 YFSETQ. CDR3 length: 13 residues. V gave up 8 bases and J gave up 4 bases; unmatched junction bases: 7. The CDR3 here is CASAGGTGYEQYF. The CDR3 region has the DNA TGCGCCAGTGCGGGGGGGACTGGGTACGAGCAGTACTTC.

The chain links TRBV3-1 (or the pseudogene TRBV3-2) to TRBJ2-5, with 10 bases matching TRBD2. This CDR3 comprises 16 residues. CDR1 and CDR2 (germline): LGHDT, YNNKEL (reference sequence). The V and J ends lost 4 bases and 4 bases, in that order; junction bases with no gene match: 9. CDR3 sequence: CASSPSSGGRGETQYF. The CDR3 DNA sequence: TGTGCCAGCAGCCCGTCTAGCGGGGGTAGGGGAGAGACCCAGTACTTC.

This clone was picked up a small number of times. The gene calls are TRBV18 and TRBJ2-7; D remains ambiguous. Between the trimmed V and J ends, which lost 3 bases and 3 bases, there was a span of 12 bases. This CDR3 spans 14 amino acids. Per the germline V gene, CDR1 is KGHSH and CDR2 is LQKENI. This CDR3 is CASSPGPGFYEQYF. In DNA, the CDR3 is TGTGCCAGCTCACCCGGTCCCGGGTTCTACGAGCAGTACTTC.

The DNA for the CDR3 is TGTGCCAGCAGCTGGGGGGCTAGCGGGAGTATCTACGAGCAGTACTTC. Amino acids: CASSWGASGSIYEQYF. This chain joins TRBV27 and TRBJ2-7; 10 bases align to TRBD2. With V trimmed by 6 bases and J by 3 bases, 11 bases remained unmatched. The CDR3 sequence is 16 residues long. CDR1 and CDR2 from the germline V gene are MNHEY and SMNVEV (reference sequence).

The gene calls are TRBV6-1 and TRBJ1-2; D possibly corresponds to TRBD1 (5 bases). Germline CDR1 MNHNS, CDR2 SASEGT. V lost 1 base and J lost 5, with 5 bases in between. This CDR3 is 12 amino acids long. For the CDR3, the DNA is TGTGCCAGCAGTGAAGGACAGTATGGCTACACCTTC. This sequence encodes CASSEGQYGYTF.